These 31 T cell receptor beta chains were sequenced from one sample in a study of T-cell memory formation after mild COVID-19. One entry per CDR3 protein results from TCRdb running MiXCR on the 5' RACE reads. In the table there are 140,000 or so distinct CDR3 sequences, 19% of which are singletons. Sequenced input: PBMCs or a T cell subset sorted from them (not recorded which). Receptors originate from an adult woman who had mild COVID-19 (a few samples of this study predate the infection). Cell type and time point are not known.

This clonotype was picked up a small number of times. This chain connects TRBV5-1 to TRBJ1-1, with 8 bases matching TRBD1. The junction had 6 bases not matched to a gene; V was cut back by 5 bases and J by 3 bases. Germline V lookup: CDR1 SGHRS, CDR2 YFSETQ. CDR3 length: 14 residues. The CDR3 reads CASSYMTGDTEAFF. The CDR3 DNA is TGCGCCAGCAGTTACATGACAGGGGACACTGAAGCTTTCTTT.

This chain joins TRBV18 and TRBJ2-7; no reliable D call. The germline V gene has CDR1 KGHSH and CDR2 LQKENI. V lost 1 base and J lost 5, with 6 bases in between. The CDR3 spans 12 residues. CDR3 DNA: TGTGCCAGCTCACCACGAGGAGACGAGCAGTACTTC. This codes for CASSPRGDEQYF.

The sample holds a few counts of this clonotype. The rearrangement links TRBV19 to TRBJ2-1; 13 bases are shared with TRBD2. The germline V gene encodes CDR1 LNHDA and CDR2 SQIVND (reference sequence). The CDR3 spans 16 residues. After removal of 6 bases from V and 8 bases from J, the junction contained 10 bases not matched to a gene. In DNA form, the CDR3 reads TGTGCCAGTAGAAGGACTAGCGGGAGATTATGGGATGAGCAGTTCTTC. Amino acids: CASRRTSGRLWDEQFF.

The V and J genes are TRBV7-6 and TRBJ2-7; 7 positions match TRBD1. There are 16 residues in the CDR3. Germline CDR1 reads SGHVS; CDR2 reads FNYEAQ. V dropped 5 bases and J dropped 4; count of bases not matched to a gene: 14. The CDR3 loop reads CASSTGQDNSPYEQYF. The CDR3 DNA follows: TGTGCCAGCAGCACCGGACAGGACAATTCCCCGTACGAGCAGTACTTC.

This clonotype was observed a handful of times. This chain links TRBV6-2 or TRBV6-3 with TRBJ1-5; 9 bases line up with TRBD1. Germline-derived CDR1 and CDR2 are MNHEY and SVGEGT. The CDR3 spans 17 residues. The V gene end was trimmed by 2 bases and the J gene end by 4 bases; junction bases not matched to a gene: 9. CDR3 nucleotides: TGTGCCAGCAGTTACCCCCAGGACAGGGGCAGGAATCAGCCCCAGCATTTT. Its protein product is CASSYPQDRGRNQPQHF.

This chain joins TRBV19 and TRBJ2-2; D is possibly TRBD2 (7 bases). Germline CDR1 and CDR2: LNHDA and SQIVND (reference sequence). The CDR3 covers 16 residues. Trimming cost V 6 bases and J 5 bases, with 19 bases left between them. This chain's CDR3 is CASSGRGGGVTGELFF. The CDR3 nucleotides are TGTGCCAGTAGCGGACGGGGAGGGGGAGTGACCGGGGAGCTGTTTTTT.

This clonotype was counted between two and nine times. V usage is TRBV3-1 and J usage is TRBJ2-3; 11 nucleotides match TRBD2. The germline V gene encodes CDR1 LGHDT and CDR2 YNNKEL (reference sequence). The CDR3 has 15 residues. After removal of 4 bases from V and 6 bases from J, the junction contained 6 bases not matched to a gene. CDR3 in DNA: TGTGCCAGCAGCCCTCTAGCGGGAGGAGGTGATACGCAGTATTTT. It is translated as CASSPLAGGGDTQYF.

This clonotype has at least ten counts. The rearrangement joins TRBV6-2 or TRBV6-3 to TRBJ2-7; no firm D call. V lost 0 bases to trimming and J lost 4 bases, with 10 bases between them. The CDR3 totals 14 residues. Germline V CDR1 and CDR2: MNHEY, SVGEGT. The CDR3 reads CASSYSRYGYEQYF. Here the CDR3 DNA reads TGTGCCAGCAGTTACTCCCGATACGGTTACGAGCAGTACTTC.

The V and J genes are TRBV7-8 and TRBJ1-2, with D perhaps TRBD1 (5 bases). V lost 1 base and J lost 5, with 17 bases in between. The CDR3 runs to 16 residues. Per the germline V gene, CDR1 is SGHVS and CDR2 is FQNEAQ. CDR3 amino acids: CASSLDGQGRLYGYTF. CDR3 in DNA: TGTGCCAGCAGCTTAGACGGCCAGGGACGGCTTTATGGCTACACCTTC.

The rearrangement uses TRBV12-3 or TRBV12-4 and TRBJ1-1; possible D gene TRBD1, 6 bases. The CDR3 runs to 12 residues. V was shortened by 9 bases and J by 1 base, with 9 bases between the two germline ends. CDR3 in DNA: TGTGCCAGTTTGGGACAGAACACTGAAGCTTTCTTT. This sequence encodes CASLGQNTEAFF.

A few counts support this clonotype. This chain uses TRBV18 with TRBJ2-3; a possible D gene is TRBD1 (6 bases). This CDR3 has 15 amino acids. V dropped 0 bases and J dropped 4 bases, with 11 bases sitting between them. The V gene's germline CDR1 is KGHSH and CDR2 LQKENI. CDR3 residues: CASSPPNRAADTQYF. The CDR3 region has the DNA TGTGCCAGCTCACCACCGAACAGGGCGGCAGATACGCAGTATTTT.

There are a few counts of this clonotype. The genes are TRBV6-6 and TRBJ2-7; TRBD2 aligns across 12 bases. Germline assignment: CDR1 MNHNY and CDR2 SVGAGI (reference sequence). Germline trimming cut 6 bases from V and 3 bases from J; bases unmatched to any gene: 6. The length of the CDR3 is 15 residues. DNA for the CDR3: TGTGCCAGCAGCAAAGGACTAGCGGGGTACTACGAGCAGTACTTC. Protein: CASSKGLAGYYEQYF.

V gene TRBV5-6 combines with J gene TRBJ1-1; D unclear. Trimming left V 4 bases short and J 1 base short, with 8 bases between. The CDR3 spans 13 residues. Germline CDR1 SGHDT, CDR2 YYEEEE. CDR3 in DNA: TGTGCCAGCAGCCGGACGGCGAACACTGAAGCTTTCTTT. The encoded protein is CASSRTANTEAFF.

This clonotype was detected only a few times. The CDR3 DNA reads as TGTGCCAGCAGCCAAGCAGGGCTCGGCACCGGGGAGCTGTTTTTT. Its protein is CASSQAGLGTGELFF. The V and J genes are TRBV3-1 and TRBJ2-2, with D perhaps TRBD1 (5 bases). V gave up 1 base and J gave up 4 bases, with 10 bases separating them. The CDR3 has 15 amino acids. Per germline, CDR1 LGHDT and CDR2 YNNKEL (reference sequence).

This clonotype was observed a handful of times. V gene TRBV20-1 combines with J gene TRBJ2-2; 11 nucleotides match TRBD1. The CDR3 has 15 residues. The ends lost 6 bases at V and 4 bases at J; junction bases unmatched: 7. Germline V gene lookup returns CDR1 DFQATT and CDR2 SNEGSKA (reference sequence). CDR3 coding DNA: TGCAGTGCCAATCGGGACAGGGGGTTCACCGGGGAGCTGTTTTTT. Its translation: CSANRDRGFTGELFF.

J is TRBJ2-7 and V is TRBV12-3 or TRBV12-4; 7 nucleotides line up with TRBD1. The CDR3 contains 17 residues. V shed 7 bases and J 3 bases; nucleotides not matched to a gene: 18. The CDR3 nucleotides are TGTGCCAGCACCCTTGGATACAGGGGCGAGGCCCACTACGAGCAGTACTTC. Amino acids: CASTLGYRGEAHYEQYF.

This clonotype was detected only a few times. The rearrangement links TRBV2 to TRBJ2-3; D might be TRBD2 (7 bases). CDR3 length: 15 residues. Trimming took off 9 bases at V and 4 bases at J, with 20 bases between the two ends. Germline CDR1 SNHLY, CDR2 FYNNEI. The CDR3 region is CASLKGGIRADTQYF. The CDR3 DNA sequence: TGTGCCAGTCTCAAGGGGGGGATTCGCGCAGATACGCAGTATTTT.

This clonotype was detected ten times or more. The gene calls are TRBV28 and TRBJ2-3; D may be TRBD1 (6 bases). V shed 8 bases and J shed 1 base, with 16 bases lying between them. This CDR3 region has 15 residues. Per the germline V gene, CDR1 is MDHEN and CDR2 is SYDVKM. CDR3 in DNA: TGTGCCAGCTGGGGCAGGGGAACGGGCACAGATACGCAGTATTTT. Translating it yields CASWGRGTGTDTQYF. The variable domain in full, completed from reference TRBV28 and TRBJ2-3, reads DVKVTQSSRYLVKRTGEKVFLECVQDMDHENMFWYRQDPGLGLRLIYFSYDVKMKEKGDIPEGYSVSREKKERFSLILESASTNQTSMYLCASWGRGTGTDTQYFGPGTRLTVL.

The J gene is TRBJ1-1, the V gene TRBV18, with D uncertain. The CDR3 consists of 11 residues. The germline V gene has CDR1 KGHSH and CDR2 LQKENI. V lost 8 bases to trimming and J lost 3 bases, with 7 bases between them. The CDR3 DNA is TGTGCCAGCGCGGAGGACACTGAAGCTTTCTTT. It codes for CASAEDTEAFF. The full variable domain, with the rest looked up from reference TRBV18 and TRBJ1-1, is NAGVMQNPRHLVRRRGQEARLRCSPMKGHSHVYWYRQLPEEGLKFMVYLQKENIIDESGMPKERFSAEFPKEGPSILRIQQVVRGDSAAYFCASAEDTEAFFGQGTRLTVV.

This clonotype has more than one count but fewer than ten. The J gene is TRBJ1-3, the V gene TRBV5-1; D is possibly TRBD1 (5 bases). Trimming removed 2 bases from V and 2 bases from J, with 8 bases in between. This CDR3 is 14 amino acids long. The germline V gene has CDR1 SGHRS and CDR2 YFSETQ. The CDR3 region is CASSFGGTGNTIYF. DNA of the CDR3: TGCGCCAGCAGCTTCGGGGGAACTGGAAACACCATATATTTT.

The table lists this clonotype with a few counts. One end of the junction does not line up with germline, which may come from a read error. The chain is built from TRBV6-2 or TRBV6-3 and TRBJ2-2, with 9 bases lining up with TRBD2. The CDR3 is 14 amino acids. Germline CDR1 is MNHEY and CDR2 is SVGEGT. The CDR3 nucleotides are TGTGCCGGCAGGCCCGCGGGAGGGCCCGGGGAGCTGTTTTTT. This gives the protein CAGRPAGGPGELFF.

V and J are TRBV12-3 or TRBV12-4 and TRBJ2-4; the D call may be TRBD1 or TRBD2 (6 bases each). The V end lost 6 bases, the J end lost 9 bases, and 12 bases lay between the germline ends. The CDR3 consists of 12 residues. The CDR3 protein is CASRQGGFIQYF. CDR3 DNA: TGTGCCAGCAGACAGGGAGGTTTCATTCAGTACTTC.

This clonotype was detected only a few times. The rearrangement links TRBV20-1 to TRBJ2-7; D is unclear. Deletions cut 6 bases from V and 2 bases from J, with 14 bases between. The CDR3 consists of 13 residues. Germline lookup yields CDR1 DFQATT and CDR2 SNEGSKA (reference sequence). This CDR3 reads CSAPERPTYEQYF. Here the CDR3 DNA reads TGCAGTGCCCCTGAAAGGCCGACCTACGAGCAGTACTTC.

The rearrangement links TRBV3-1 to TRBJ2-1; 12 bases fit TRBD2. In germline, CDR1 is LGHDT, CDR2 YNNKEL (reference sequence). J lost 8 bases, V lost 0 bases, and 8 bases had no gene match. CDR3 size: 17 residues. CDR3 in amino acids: CASSQDPWLAGGDEQFF. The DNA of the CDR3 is TGTGCCAGCAGCCAAGATCCATGGCTAGCGGGGGGGGATGAGCAGTTCTTC.

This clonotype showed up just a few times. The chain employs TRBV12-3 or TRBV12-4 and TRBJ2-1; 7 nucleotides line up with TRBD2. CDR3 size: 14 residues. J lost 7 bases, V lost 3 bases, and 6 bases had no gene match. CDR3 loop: CASSFGGGPNEQFF. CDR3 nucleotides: TGTGCCAGCAGTTTCGGGGGAGGGCCTAATGAGCAGTTCTTC.

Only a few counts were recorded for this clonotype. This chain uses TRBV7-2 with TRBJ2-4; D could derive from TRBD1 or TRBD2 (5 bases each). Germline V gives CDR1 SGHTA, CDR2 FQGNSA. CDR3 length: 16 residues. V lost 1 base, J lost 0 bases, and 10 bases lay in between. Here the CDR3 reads CASSLGLGEAKNIQYF. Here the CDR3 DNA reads TGTGCCAGCAGCTTAGGTCTGGGGGAAGCCAAAAACATTCAGTACTTC.

The CDR3 spells CASSTRPSAYNEQFF. The CDR3 DNA reads as TGTGCCAGCAGCACCCGGCCTAGCGCCTACAATGAGCAGTTCTTC. J is TRBJ2-1 and V is TRBV7-2, with D possibly matching TRBD2 (6 bases). Germline V gives CDR1 SGHTA, CDR2 FQGNSA. V was shortened by 5 bases and J by 2 bases, with 13 bases between the two germline ends. This CDR3 is built from 15 residues.

In DNA form, the CDR3 reads TGTGCCAGCAGCTTAATGCTGGGGGAAAAACTGTTTTTT. This codes for CASSLMLGEKLFF. The J gene is TRBJ1-4, the V gene TRBV7-2, with D unclear. This CDR3 is built from 13 residues. V was shortened by 2 bases and J by 8 bases, with 9 bases between the two germline ends. The germline gives CDR1 SGHTA, CDR2 FQGNSA.

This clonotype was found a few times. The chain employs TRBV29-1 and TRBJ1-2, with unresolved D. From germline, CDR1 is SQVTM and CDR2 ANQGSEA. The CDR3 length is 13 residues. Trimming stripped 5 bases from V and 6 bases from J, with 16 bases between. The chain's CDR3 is CSVPGRPMNGYTF. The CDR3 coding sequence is TGCAGCGTTCCTGGGCGTCCTATGAATGGCTACACCTTC.

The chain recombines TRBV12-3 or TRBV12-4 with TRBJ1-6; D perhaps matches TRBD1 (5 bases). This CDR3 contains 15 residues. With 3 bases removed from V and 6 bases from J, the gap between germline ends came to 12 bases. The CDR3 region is CASSLEGRSNSPLHF. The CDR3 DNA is TGTGCCAGCAGTTTGGAGGGGCGCAGTAATTCACCCCTCCACTTT.

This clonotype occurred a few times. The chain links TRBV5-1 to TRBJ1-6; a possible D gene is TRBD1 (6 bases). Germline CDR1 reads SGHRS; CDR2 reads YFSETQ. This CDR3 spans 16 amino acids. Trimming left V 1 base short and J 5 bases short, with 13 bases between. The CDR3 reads CASSLNAQGNNSPLHF. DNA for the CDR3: TGCGCCAGCAGCTTGAATGCCCAGGGGAATAATTCACCCCTCCACTTT.